Sequencing of this T cell receptor beta chain was carried out in a study of blood T cell repertoires in COVID-19 (dated by TCRdb to 2019 to 2021). For context, the study as a whole: Samples covering the acute and convalescent phases of COVID-19 were provided by collaborators in the United States, Italy and Spain. Where HLA class I and class II types were available, the types were taken from metadata supplied by the sample provider, not from assay-based typing. Samples came from the ongoing ImmuneRACE study (first 160 participants) plus 1,254 subjects from 6 global collaborators. Subjects who had been exposed to COVID-19, were actively infected with it, or had recovered from it provided the deeply sampled blood TCRbeta repertoires that made up the dataset. Nearly every sample came with metadata listing a de-identified subject ID, COVID-19 status, age in years and sex. The repertoires were released in a freely available public database meant as a resource for research on the immune response to SARS-CoV-2. The prospective study material was composed of cDNA or gDNA derived from T cells, B-cell-depleted T cells, or PBMCs.

Each collaborating institution followed its own protocols to collect whole blood in K2EDTA tubes. For TCRbeta analysis, collaborators shipped samples as frozen whole blood, isolated PBMCs, or DNA extracted from either of those sample types. V gives up 7 bases and J gives up 8 bases, and the segment between their germline ends measures 20 bases. CDR3 length: 14 amino acids, cysteine to phenylalanine. The sequence is cut down to CDR3 DNA, 42 bases in frame from base 1. In the germline V gene, CDR1 corresponds to MNHEY and CDR2 to SVGAGI. TCRbeta CDR3 regions were amplified from genomic DNA using the immunoSEQ Assay, a bias-controlled multiplex PCR. Turning to the authors' computational methods: Nucleated cell counts per sample were estimated from amplification of reference gene primers within the assay. Sequence reads were collapsed and filtered to measure the absolute abundance of every unique TCRbeta CDR3 rearrangement. For each sample, productive Simpson clonality was calculated as the square root of Simpson's diversity index over productive rearrangements. TCRdb mirrors the immuneACCESS table, restricted to in-frame sequences. Some clones are absent from its copies; in checked studies, under half trace to an unresolved V gene, and the reason for the others is unknown. For V, J and clone size, that table is used; D and trimming come from the DNA. The sample has about 180,000 clones on record, about four fifths of them singletons. The ten top clones hold around 7% of the sample.

Worth noting for this clone: Its antigen remains unidentified. Nothing much larger sits one base from this clone, and base qualities are not available.

The paper's findings and limits, for the study overall: The quantity of clinical and demographic metadata differed by source and by participant and was supplied without curation.

The rearrangement joined TRBV6-5 to TRBJ1-1, and the D gene may be TRBD1, 5 bases matching. The sequence was collected from a man in his 70s with active or convalescent COVID-19. The source material was peripheral blood. CDR3 region: CASTGGAGRGEAFF. At the DNA level, the sequence is TGTGCCAGCACCGGAGGCGCAGGTCGGGGGGAAGCTTTCTTT.